Listed here is a single T cell receptor (beta chain). This record belongs to a study of cytomegalovirus exposure and HLA in healthy donors. PCR used 60 Vbeta primers and 13 Jbeta primers. Profiled with immunoSEQ multiplex PCR; TCRdb holds only in-frame clones, not every one. The table includes 100,000 to 150,000 clones, about 81% detected once. The CDR3 has 18 residues. J gave up 8 bases and V 5 bases, and 15 bases lay outside the gene matches. Germline V gene data show CDR1 as LNHNV and CDR2 as YYDKDF (reference sequence). The sequence derives from a woman in her thirties in good health and CMV-seronegative. This rearrangement joins TRBV15 to TRBJ2-2; 12 bases agree with TRBD1. The specimen was PBMCs. CDR3: CATSPGTGGASQGGELFF. The CDR3 DNA reads as TGTGCCACCAGCCCCGGGACAGGGGGCGCTTCGCAGGGGGGGGAGCTGTTTTTT. Full variable domain (remainder filled in from reference TRBV15 and TRBJ2-2): DAMVIQNPRYQVTQFGKPVTLSCSQTLNHNVMYWYQQKSSQAPKLLFHYYDKDFNNEADTPDNFQSRRPNTSFCFLDIRSPGLGDTAMYLCATSPGTGGASQGGELFFGEGSRLTVL.